This T cell receptor beta chain comes out of a study of cytomegalovirus exposure and HLA in healthy donors. Study in general: The same platform used for the approximately 670 first-cohort repertoires was also used for the roughly 120 validation repertoires, as a later analysis reported.

Data came from immunoSEQ multiplex PCR; TCRdb stores just in-frame clones and leaves some out. Of 150,000 to 200,000 clones in the sample, about 86% are singletons; the top ten hold around 2.4%. There are a few counts of this clone. What it recognizes is unknown. Germline V gene data show CDR1 as SGHRS and CDR2 as YFSETQ. The CDR3 has 17 residues. Trimming at V came to 7 bases and at J to 0 bases, leaving 9 bases not matched to a gene. Notes on the study in general: There were some public TCRs occurring in many donors, but most TCR sequences were rare. CMV antigen specificity of a few CMV-associated chains was confirmed in vitro.

The genes are TRBV5-1 and TRBJ2-6; 8 bases align to TRBD1. The clonotype was recovered from a woman aged 18-29 years in good health and CMV-seronegative. Sequencing was carried out using PBMCs. In DNA, the CDR3 is TGCGCCAGCCAGCAGGGACAGGTACACTCTGGGGCCAACGTCCTGACTTTC. Protein product: CASQQGQVHSGANVLTF.